Described below is a single TCR beta chain sequence and its context. Its target is unknown. These data are taken from a study of OX40 agonist ivuxolimab in advanced cancers. Study summary: Past anti-PD-1, anti-PD-L1 or anti-CTLA-4 therapy was accepted, and 30% to 50% had received some.

Findings and caveats of the study: Also present in some nonresponders was a low level of normalized T-cell clonal expansion. Expanded clones were, on average, more numerous among CD8+ T cells than CD4+.

Sequenced by immunoSEQ multiplex PCR; TCRdb stores in-frame clones only, minus some. The table lists more than 50,000 clones, 79% of them singletons. Germline values: CDR1 SGHTA, CDR2 FQGNSA. The CDR3 has 14 residues. V lost 5 bases and J 2 bases, leaving 13 bases between the germline ends. The chain uses TRBV7-2 and TRBJ2-7; possibly TRBD1 or TRBD2 for D (5 bases each). This clonotype was obtained from an adult with an advanced solid tumor such as melanoma, head and neck, liver or kidney cancer. Specimen: CD4+ or CD8+ T cells sorted from blood, collected in a trial of the OX40 agonist ivuxolimab. CDR3 protein: CASSRLAGPYEQYF. CDR3 coding DNA: TGTGCCAGCAGCCGGCTAGCAGGGCCCTACGAGCAGTACTTC.